The rows below give T cell receptor beta chains drawn from one sample of a study of long-term antiretroviral therapy in people with HIV. The repertoire was sequenced with immunoSEQ multiplex PCR; TCRdb's copy has only in-frame clones and lacks some. The repertoire includes 8,500 to 10,000 clones, around 73% of them detected once, and approximately 15% sits in the top ten. The sequenced sample was unsorted PBMCs, obtained 0.4 years before starting antiretroviral therapy. The receptors stem from a man aged 30 to 39 with HIV. Each CDR3 is given with its conserved first and last residue. Fields, in order: CDR3 DNA, CDR3 protein, J gene, clone size, D gene, V gene. A D gene is named only where the DNA matches it firmly. Not all rows give a size; the values are once, few, many and, for expanded clones, a class.

CDR3nt: TGTGCCAGCAGTTTTTTAGGGGAACACGAGCAGTACTTC
CDR3aa: CASSFLGEHEQYF
j_gene: TRBJ2-7
abundance: NA
d_gene: NA
v_gene: TRBV27

CDR3nt: TGTGCCAGCAGCTTACAGGGGTTACACACAGATACGCAGTATTTT
CDR3aa: CASSLQGLHTDTQYF
j_gene: TRBJ2-3
abundance: NA
d_gene: NA
v_gene: TRBV11-2

CDR3nt: TGCGCCAGCAGCCATGGGACAGGGGGATTGAACACTGAAGCTTTCTTT
CDR3aa: CASSHGTGGLNTEAFF
j_gene: TRBJ1-1
abundance: NA
d_gene: TRBD1
v_gene: TRBV4-1

CDR3nt: TGTGCCAGCAGTGCAATTGACTATGGCTACACCTTC
CDR3aa: CASSAIDYGYTF
j_gene: TRBJ1-2
abundance: NA
d_gene: NA
v_gene: TRBV28

CDR3nt: TGTGCCATCAGGGTGGACATTTTGAACACTGAAGCTTTCTTT
CDR3aa: CAIRVDILNTEAFF
j_gene: TRBJ1-1
abundance: once
d_gene: NA
v_gene: TRBV10-3

CDR3nt: TGTGCCAGCAGAACGGGGATGACCGGGGAGCTGTTTTTT
CDR3aa: CASRTGMTGELFF
j_gene: TRBJ2-2
abundance: NA
d_gene: NA
v_gene: TRBV6-6

CDR3nt: TGCGCCAGCAGCCAAGCAACCGGCAGTATAACCTACGAGCAGTACTTC
CDR3aa: CASSQATGSITYEQYF
j_gene: TRBJ2-7
abundance: few
d_gene: NA
v_gene: TRBV4-1

CDR3nt: TGTGCCAGCAGCCAAGTTCGGACAGGGGGAAACGAGCAGTACTTC
CDR3aa: CASSQVRTGGNEQYF
j_gene: TRBJ2-7
abundance: NA
d_gene: TRBD1
v_gene: TRBV5-4

CDR3nt: TGTGCCAGTAGGCGAGGGGGACCGGTTGCTTTCTTT
CDR3aa: CASRRGGPVAFF
j_gene: TRBJ1-1
abundance: medium-sized
d_gene: NA
v_gene: TRBV19

CDR3nt: TGTGCCATCAGCACAGGGGTCGAGCAGTACTTC
CDR3aa: CAISTGVEQYF
j_gene: TRBJ2-7
abundance: NA
d_gene: TRBD1
v_gene: TRBV10-3

CDR3nt: TGTGCCAGCAGTGAATTAGGCGACTCCTACGAGCAGTACTTC
CDR3aa: CASSELGDSYEQYF
j_gene: TRBJ2-7
abundance: NA
d_gene: NA
v_gene: TRBV25-1

CDR3nt: TGTGCCAGCAGCTTACCAGCGGGAATGAATGAGCAGTTCTTC
CDR3aa: CASSLPAGMNEQFF
j_gene: TRBJ2-1
abundance: medium-sized
d_gene: TRBD2
v_gene: TRBV13

CDR3nt: TGTGCCAGCAGTGTCAAAGAAGCTTTCTTT
CDR3aa: CASSVKEAFF
j_gene: TRBJ1-1
abundance: few
d_gene: NA
v_gene: TRBV2

CDR3nt: TGTGCCAGCAGCACCGGGGGGGTAAATGAAAAACTGTTTTTT
CDR3aa: CASSTGGVNEKLFF
j_gene: TRBJ1-4
abundance: once
d_gene: NA
v_gene: TRBV5-4

CDR3nt: TGTGCCAGCAGTTTCTGGGGTGCGTACGAGCAGTACTTC
CDR3aa: CASSFWGAYEQYF
j_gene: TRBJ2-7
abundance: few
d_gene: NA
v_gene: TRBV28

CDR3nt: TGTGCCTGGAGTGGCCTGGACACATTTAACACCGGGGAGCTGTTTTTT
CDR3aa: CAWSGLDTFNTGELFF
j_gene: TRBJ2-2
abundance: medium-sized
d_gene: NA
v_gene: TRBV30

CDR3nt: TGTGCCAGCAGCTTGGATCTAGAGGGCAAAACTGAGCAGTTCTTC
CDR3aa: CASSLDLEGKTEQFF
j_gene: TRBJ2-1
abundance: NA
d_gene: NA
v_gene: TRBV5-6

CDR3nt: TGTGCCAGCAGCCAAGGACGCACAGATCTTAGCAATCAGCCCCAGCATTTT
CDR3aa: CASSQGRTDLSNQPQHF
j_gene: TRBJ1-5
abundance: NA
d_gene: NA
v_gene: TRBV4-2

CDR3nt: TGTGCCAGCAGCTTCCGGGACAGGGGGTTTTACTCTGGGGCCAACGTCCTGACTTTC
CDR3aa: CASSFRDRGFYSGANVLTF
j_gene: TRBJ2-6
abundance: NA
d_gene: NA
v_gene: TRBV21-1

CDR3nt: TGCGCCAGCAGCTTGGCCGTTAGCGGAAGGCTAGATACGCAGTATTTT
CDR3aa: CASSLAVSGRLDTQYF
j_gene: TRBJ2-3
abundance: NA
d_gene: NA
v_gene: TRBV5-1

CDR3nt: TGTGCCAGCAGTGTCCGGGACAGAAAGGATGGCTACACCTTC
CDR3aa: CASSVRDRKDGYTF
j_gene: TRBJ1-2
abundance: NA
d_gene: TRBD1
v_gene: TRBV6-1

CDR3nt: TGTGCCAGCAGTGTAGTGCTGGGACAGGGGATAAATGGCTACACCTTC
CDR3aa: CASSVVLGQGINGYTF
j_gene: TRBJ1-2
abundance: NA
d_gene: TRBD1
v_gene: TRBV6-1

CDR3nt: TGTGCCAGCAGCAACCCCGGGACAGGGGGGTATGTGGACGAGCAGTACTTC
CDR3aa: CASSNPGTGGYVDEQYF
j_gene: TRBJ2-7
abundance: NA
d_gene: TRBD1
v_gene: TRBV5-4

CDR3nt: TGTGCCAGCAGTTACTCTGCGGGGGGCAAATACAATGAGCAGTTCTTC
CDR3aa: CASSYSAGGKYNEQFF
j_gene: TRBJ2-1
abundance: NA
d_gene: TRBD2
v_gene: TRBV6-6

CDR3nt: TGTGCCTGGAGCCCAGGAGGGGGCGGTGGCTACACCTTC
CDR3aa: CAWSPGGGGGYTF
j_gene: TRBJ1-2
abundance: NA
d_gene: TRBD1
v_gene: TRBV30

CDR3nt: TGTGCCAGCAGCGTAGAATTCATGGGCGAGCAGTACTTC
CDR3aa: CASSVEFMGEQYF
j_gene: TRBJ2-7
abundance: NA
d_gene: NA
v_gene: TRBV9

CDR3nt: TGTGCCAGCAGTGAGGTTGGGGGGCTCGACTATGGCTACACCTTC
CDR3aa: CASSEVGGLDYGYTF
j_gene: TRBJ1-2
abundance: NA
d_gene: NA
v_gene: TRBV25-1

CDR3nt: TGTGCCAGCAGTTTTCGACGGTACAATGAGCAGTTCTTC
CDR3aa: CASSFRRYNEQFF
j_gene: TRBJ2-1
abundance: NA
d_gene: NA
v_gene: TRBV27

CDR3nt: TGCGCCAGCAGCCCAAACAGGGGAAGCTCCTACGAGCAGTACTTC
CDR3aa: CASSPNRGSSYEQYF
j_gene: TRBJ2-7
abundance: NA
d_gene: TRBD1
v_gene: TRBV5-1

CDR3nt: TGTGCCAGCAGCAAAACTCAAGAGACCCAGTACTTC
CDR3aa: CASSKTQETQYF
j_gene: TRBJ2-5
abundance: once
d_gene: NA
v_gene: TRBV21-1

CDR3nt: TGTGCCAGCAGCTTAGGAGGGGCCCTCTACGAGCAGTACTTC
CDR3aa: CASSLGGALYEQYF
j_gene: TRBJ2-7
abundance: NA
d_gene: NA
v_gene: TRBV11-2

CDR3nt: TGTGCCAGCAGCGTAGGTATCGGGAGGGCCCACGAGCAGTACTTC
CDR3aa: CASSVGIGRAHEQYF
j_gene: TRBJ2-7
abundance: NA
d_gene: TRBD2
v_gene: TRBV9

CDR3nt: TGTGCCAGCACCAGCGCCGGCAGGCTTTTGTCTGGAAACACCATATATTTT
CDR3aa: CASTSAGRLLSGNTIYF
j_gene: TRBJ1-3
abundance: NA
d_gene: NA
v_gene: TRBV28

CDR3nt: TGTGCCAGCACTAGGGAATCTGGAAACACCATATATTTT
CDR3aa: CASTRESGNTIYF
j_gene: TRBJ1-3
abundance: NA
d_gene: NA
v_gene: TRBV7-2

CDR3nt: TGTGCCAGCAGCCGGAAGAGGGGTGAACTGTTTTTT
CDR3aa: CASSRKRGELFF
j_gene: TRBJ1-4
abundance: NA
d_gene: NA
v_gene: TRBV28

CDR3nt: TGTGCCAGCAGCGCCGGGACTACTACGTACGAGCAGTACTTC
CDR3aa: CASSAGTTTYEQYF
j_gene: TRBJ2-7
abundance: medium-sized
d_gene: TRBD2
v_gene: TRBV9

CDR3nt: TGCGCCAGCAGCTTAGGGACAGGGACCACCTACACTGAAGCTTTCTTT
CDR3aa: CASSLGTGTTYTEAFF
j_gene: TRBJ1-1
abundance: NA
d_gene: TRBD1
v_gene: TRBV5-1

CDR3nt: TGTGCCAGCAGCCCGTCAGGAGATACGCAGTATTTT
CDR3aa: CASSPSGDTQYF
j_gene: TRBJ2-3
abundance: NA
d_gene: NA
v_gene: TRBV7-3

CDR3nt: TGTGCCAGTAATCCGGGACAGAGAATACTAGCCAAAAACATTCAGTACTTC
CDR3aa: CASNPGQRILAKNIQYF
j_gene: TRBJ2-4
abundance: NA
d_gene: TRBD1
v_gene: TRBV19

CDR3nt: TGTGCCAGTAGTATAGACGGACCGGGACAGGGTTCGAACGAGCAGTACTTC
CDR3aa: CASSIDGPGQGSNEQYF
j_gene: TRBJ2-7
abundance: NA
d_gene: TRBD1
v_gene: TRBV19

CDR3nt: TGCAGCGTGGCGGGGGGGACCAGCTACGAGCAGTACTTC
CDR3aa: CSVAGGTSYEQYF
j_gene: TRBJ2-7
abundance: NA
d_gene: TRBD2
v_gene: TRBV29-1

CDR3nt: TGTGCCAGCAGCTTAAACAGGATTAGCACAGATACGCAGTATTTT
CDR3aa: CASSLNRISTDTQYF
j_gene: TRBJ2-3
abundance: NA
d_gene: NA
v_gene: TRBV5-4

CDR3nt: TGTGCCAGCAGCTCAAGACAGGGGGGCTACACCGGGGAGCTGTTTTTT
CDR3aa: CASSSRQGGYTGELFF
j_gene: TRBJ2-2
abundance: NA
d_gene: TRBD1
v_gene: TRBV5-4

CDR3nt: TGTGCCAGCAGCCCAACCGGGACAGGGATCTACGAGCAGTACTTC
CDR3aa: CASSPTGTGIYEQYF
j_gene: TRBJ2-7
abundance: once
d_gene: TRBD1
v_gene: TRBV7-6

CDR3nt: TGTGCCAGCAGCACCACCGTAGGGCTCTATGGCTACACCTTC
CDR3aa: CASSTTVGLYGYTF
j_gene: TRBJ1-2
abundance: few
d_gene: NA
v_gene: TRBV13

CDR3nt: TGTGCCAGCAGCTTCGACAGAGGCTATAACTATGGCTACACCTTC
CDR3aa: CASSFDRGYNYGYTF
j_gene: TRBJ1-2
abundance: NA
d_gene: NA
v_gene: TRBV5-4

CDR3nt: TGTGCCAGCTCACCACCGGACCGCTACGAGCAGTACTTC
CDR3aa: CASSPPDRYEQYF
j_gene: TRBJ2-7
abundance: NA
d_gene: NA
v_gene: TRBV18

CDR3nt: TGCGCCAGCAGCCAAGATTACAGTAGCAATCAGCCCCAGCATTTT
CDR3aa: CASSQDYSSNQPQHF
j_gene: TRBJ1-5
abundance: few
d_gene: NA
v_gene: TRBV4-1

CDR3nt: TGTGCCAGCAGTGGGGAGGCCTATTACTATGGCTACACCTTC
CDR3aa: CASSGEAYYYGYTF
j_gene: TRBJ1-2
abundance: NA
d_gene: NA
v_gene: TRBV28

CDR3nt: TGTGCCAGTAGTATTATCGGGGTTAGCAATCAGCCCCAGCATTTT
CDR3aa: CASSIIGVSNQPQHF
j_gene: TRBJ1-5
abundance: NA
d_gene: NA
v_gene: TRBV19